The 5 T cell receptor beta chains reported below all come from one sample, sequenced in a study of blood T cell repertoires in COVID-19. Using immunoSEQ multiplex PCR, the repertoire was profiled, and TCRdb retains in-frame clones only, with some absent. The table shows some 200,000 clones, with more than 75% occurring only once. The sequenced material came from PBMCs or T cells enriched from blood (not recorded which). The receptors derive from a woman aged 45-65 years who had recovered from COVID-19.

This clone was picked up many times. V gene TRBV12-3 or TRBV12-4 combines with J gene TRBJ2-5; maybe TRBD2 (5 bases). This CDR3 region has 13 residues. The V and J ends lost 3 bases and 5 bases respectively, with 10 bases between them. CDR3 sequence reads: CASSFEGGETQYF. CDR3 DNA: TGTGCCAGCAGTTTCGAGGGTGGGGAGACCCAGTACTTC.

V usage is TRBV28 and J usage is TRBJ2-1, with D possibly being TRBD2 (6 bases). From germline, CDR1 is MDHEN and CDR2 SYDVKM. The CDR3 is 16 amino acids. V lost 4 bases to trimming and J lost 0 bases, with 13 bases between them. Here the CDR3 DNA reads TGTGCCAGCAGTTCAACGCGGGGCAGCTCCTACAATGAGCAGTTCTTC. As protein: CASSSTRGSSYNEQFF.

This clone appeared once. The chain joins TRBV6-1 to TRBJ2-7; tentative D call: TRBD1 (6 bases). This CDR3 is built from 13 residues. Germline CDR1 reads MNHNS; CDR2 reads SASEGT. The V gene lost 2 bases and the J gene lost 3 bases, with 8 bases spanning the gap. CDR3 region: CASSEQGYYEQYF. The CDR3 DNA sequence: TGTGCCAGCAGTGAACAGGGGTACTACGAGCAGTACTTC.

This clone was detected once. The rearrangement links TRBV29-1 to TRBJ1-3, with D perhaps TRBD1 (6 bases). Trimming cost V 1 base and J 0 bases, with 13 bases left between them. Germline assignment: CDR1 SQVTM and CDR2 ANQGSEA. The CDR3 loop spans 16 amino acids. CDR3 nucleotide sequence: TGCAGCGTTGAAGTCCACCACAGGGACTCTGGAAACACCATATATTTT. It encodes CSVEVHHRDSGNTIYF. The entire variable domain, with the rest obtained from reference TRBV29-1 and TRBJ1-3, is as follows: SAVISQKPSRDICQRGTSLTIQCQVDSQVTMMFWYRQQPGQSLTLIATANQGSEATYESGFVIDKFPISRPNLTFSTLTVSNMSPEDSSIYLCSVEVHHRDSGNTIYFGEGSWLTVV.

J is TRBJ1-2 and V is TRBV6-5; 8 nucleotides agree with TRBD1. Germline V gene lookup returns CDR1 MNHEY and CDR2 SVGAGI. CDR3 length: 14 amino acids. Trimming took 5 bases from V and 4 from J; bases not matched to a gene: 6. This CDR3 reads CASSPGTGSYGYTF. CDR3 DNA sequence: TGTGCCAGCAGTCCCGGGACAGGCAGCTATGGCTACACCTTC.